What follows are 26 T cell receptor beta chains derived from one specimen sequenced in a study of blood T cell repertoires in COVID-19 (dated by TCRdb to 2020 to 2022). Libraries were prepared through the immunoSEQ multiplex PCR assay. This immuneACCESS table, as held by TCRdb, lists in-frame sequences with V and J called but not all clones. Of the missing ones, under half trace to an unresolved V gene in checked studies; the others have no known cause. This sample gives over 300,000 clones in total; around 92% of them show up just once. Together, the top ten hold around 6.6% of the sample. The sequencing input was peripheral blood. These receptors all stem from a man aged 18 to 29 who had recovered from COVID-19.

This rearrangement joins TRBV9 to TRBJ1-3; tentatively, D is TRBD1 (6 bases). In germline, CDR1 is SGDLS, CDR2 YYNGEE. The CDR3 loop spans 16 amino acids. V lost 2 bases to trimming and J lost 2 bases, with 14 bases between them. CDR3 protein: CASSVTGQPTGNTIYF. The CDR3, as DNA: TGTGCCAGCAGCGTTACGGGACAACCTACTGGAAACACCATATATTTT.

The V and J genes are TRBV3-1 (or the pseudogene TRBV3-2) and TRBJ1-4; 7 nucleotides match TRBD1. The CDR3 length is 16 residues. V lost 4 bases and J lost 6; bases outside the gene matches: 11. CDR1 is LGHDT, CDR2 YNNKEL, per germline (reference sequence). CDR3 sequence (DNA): TGTGCCAGCAGCCGGCAACTGACAGGGTTATATGAAAAACTGTTTTTT. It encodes CASSRQLTGLYEKLFF.

In DNA form, the CDR3 reads TGTGCCAGCAGCCTGGGACTAGCCCTCTACGAGCAGTACTTC. Protein sequence: CASSLGLALYEQYF. The chain joins TRBV11-2 to TRBJ2-7; 9 positions agree with TRBD2. Germline assignment: CDR1 SGHAT and CDR2 FQNNGV. J gave up 3 bases and V 5 bases, and 5 bases lay outside the gene matches. The CDR3 totals 14 residues.

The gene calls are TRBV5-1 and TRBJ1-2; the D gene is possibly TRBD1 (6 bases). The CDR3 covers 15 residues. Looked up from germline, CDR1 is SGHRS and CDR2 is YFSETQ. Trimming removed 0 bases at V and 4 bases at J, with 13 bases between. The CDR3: CASSLVVGGSYGYTF. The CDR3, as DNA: TGCGCCAGCAGCTTGGTTGTAGGGGGAAGCTATGGCTACACCTTC.

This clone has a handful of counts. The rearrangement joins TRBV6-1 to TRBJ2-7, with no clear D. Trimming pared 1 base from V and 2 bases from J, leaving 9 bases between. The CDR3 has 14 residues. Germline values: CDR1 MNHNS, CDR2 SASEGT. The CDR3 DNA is TGTGCCAGCAGTGAAGATTACGGTCCCTACGAGCAGTACTTC. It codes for CASSEDYGPYEQYF.

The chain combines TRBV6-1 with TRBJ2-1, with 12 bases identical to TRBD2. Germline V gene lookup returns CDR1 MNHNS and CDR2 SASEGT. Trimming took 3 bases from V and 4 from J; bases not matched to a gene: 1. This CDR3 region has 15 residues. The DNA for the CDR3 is TGTGCCAGCAGTGACGGACTAGCGGGGTACAATGAGCAGTTCTTC. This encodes CASSDGLAGYNEQFF.

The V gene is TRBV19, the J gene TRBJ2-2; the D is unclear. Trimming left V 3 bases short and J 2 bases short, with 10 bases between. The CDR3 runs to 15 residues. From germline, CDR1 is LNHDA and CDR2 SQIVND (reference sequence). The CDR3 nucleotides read TGTGCCAGTAGTATCTTCAGGTTTAACACCGGGGAGCTGTTTTTT. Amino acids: CASSIFRFNTGELFF.

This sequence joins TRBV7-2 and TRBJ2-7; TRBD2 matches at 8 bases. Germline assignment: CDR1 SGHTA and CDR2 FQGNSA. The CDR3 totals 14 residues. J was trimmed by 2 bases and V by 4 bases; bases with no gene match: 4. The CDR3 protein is CASSSERGPYEQYF. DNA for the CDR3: TGTGCCAGCAGCTCAGAGCGGGGGCCCTACGAGCAGTACTTC.

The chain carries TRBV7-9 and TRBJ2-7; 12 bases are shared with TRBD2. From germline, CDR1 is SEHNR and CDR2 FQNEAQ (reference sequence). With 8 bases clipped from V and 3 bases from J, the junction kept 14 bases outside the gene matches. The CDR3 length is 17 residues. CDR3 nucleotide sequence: TGTGCCAGCTCCGGGACTAGCGGGCGAAATTCCGACTACGAGCAGTACTTC. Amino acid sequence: CASSGTSGRNSDYEQYF.

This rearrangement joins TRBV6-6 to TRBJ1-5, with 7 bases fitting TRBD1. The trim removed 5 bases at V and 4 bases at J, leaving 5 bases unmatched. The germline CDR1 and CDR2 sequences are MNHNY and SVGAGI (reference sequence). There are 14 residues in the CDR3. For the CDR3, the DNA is TGTGCCAGCAGTCGGGACAGCCAGAATCAGCCCCAGCATTTT. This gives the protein CASSRDSQNQPQHF.

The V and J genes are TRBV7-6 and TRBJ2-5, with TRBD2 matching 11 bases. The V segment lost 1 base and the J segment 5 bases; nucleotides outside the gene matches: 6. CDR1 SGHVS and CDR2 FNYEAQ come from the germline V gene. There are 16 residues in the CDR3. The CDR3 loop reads CASSLGAASGRETQYF. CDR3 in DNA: TGTGCCAGCAGCTTAGGGGCGGCTAGCGGGAGGGAGACCCAGTACTTC.

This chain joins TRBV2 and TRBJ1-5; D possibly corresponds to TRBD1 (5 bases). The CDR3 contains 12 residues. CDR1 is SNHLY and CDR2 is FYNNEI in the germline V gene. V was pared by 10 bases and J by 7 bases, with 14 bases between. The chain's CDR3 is CATDCRAQPQHF. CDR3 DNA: TGTGCCACAGACTGCAGGGCGCAGCCCCAGCATTTT.

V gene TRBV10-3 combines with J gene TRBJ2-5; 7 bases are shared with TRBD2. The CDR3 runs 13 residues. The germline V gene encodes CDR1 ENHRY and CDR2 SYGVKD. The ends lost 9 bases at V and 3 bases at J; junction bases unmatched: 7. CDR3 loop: CAISGRGEETQYF. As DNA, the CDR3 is TGTGCCATATCCGGTCGGGGGGAAGAGACCCAGTACTTC.

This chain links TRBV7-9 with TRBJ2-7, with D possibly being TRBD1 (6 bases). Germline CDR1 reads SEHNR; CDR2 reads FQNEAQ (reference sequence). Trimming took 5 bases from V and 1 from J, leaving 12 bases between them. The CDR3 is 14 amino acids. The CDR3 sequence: CASSANRDSYEQYF. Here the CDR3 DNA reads TGTGCCAGCAGCGCCAACAGGGATTCCTACGAGCAGTACTTC. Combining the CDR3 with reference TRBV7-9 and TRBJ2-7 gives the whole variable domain DTGVSQNPRHKITKRGQNVTFRCDPISEHNRLYWYRQTLGQGPEFLTYFQNEAQLEKSRLLSDRFSAERPKGSFSTLEIQRTEQGDSAMYLCASSANRDSYEQYFGPGTRLTVT.

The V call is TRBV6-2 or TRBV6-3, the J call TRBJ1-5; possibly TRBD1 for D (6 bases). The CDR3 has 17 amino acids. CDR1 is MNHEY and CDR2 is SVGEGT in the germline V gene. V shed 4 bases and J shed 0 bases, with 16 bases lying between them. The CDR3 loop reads CASSSLTGFYSNQPQHF. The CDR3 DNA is TGTGCCAGCAGTTCCTTGACAGGATTCTATAGCAATCAGCCCCAGCATTTT.

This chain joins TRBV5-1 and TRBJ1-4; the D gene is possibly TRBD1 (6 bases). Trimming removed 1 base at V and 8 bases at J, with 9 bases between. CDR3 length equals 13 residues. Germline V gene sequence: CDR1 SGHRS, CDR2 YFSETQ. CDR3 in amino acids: CASSLQGQEKLFF. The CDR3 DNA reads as TGCGCCAGCAGCTTGCAGGGGCAGGAAAAACTGTTTTTT.

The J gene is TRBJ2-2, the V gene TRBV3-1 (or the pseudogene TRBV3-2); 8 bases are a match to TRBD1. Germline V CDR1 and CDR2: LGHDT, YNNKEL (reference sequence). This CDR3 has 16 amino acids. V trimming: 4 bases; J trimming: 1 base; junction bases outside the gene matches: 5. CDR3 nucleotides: TGTGCCAGCAGCCTTAGACAGGGGTTGAACACCGGGGAGCTGTTTTTT. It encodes CASSLRQGLNTGELFF.

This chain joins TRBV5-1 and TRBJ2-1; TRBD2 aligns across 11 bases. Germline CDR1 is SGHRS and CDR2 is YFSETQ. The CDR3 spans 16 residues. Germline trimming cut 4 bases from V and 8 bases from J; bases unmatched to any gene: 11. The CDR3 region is CASSLGGTSGGDEQFF. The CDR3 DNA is TGCGCCAGCAGCCTGGGAGGGACTAGCGGAGGAGATGAGCAGTTCTTC.

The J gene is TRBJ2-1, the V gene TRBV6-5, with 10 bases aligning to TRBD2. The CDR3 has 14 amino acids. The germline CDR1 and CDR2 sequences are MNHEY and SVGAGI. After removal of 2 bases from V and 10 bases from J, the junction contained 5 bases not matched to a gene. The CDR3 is CASSYRVAGGEQFF. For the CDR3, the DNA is TGTGCCAGCAGTTACCGGGTAGCGGGGGGCGAGCAGTTCTTC.

The CDR3 DNA reads TGTGCCAGCAGCCACGTGACAACGAACACTGAAGCTTTCTTT. It yields the protein CASSHVTTNTEAFF. The V call is TRBV5-6, the J call TRBJ1-1; D uncertain. The V and J ends lost 4 bases and 1 base respectively, with 11 bases between them. The CDR3 is made up of 14 amino acids. Germline CDR1 SGHDT, CDR2 YYEEEE. The full variable domain, rest sourced from reference TRBV5-6 and TRBJ1-1, is DAGVTQSPTHLIKTRGQQVTLRCSPKSGHDTVSWYQQALGQGPQFIFQYYEEEERQRGNFPDRFSGHQFPNYSSELNVNALLLGDSALYLCASSHVTTNTEAFFGQGTRLTVV.

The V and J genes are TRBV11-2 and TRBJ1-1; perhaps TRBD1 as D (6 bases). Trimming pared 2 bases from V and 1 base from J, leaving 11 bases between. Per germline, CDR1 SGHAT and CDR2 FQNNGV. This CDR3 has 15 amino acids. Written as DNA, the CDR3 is TGTGCCAGCAGCTTAACAGGGCTTGGGAACACTGAAGCTTTCTTT. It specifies CASSLTGLGNTEAFF.

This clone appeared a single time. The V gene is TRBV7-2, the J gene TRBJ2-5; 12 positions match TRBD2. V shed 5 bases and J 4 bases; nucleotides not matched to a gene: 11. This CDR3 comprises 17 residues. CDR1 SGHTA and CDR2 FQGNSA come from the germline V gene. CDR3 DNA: TGTGCCAGCAGCCCGGGACTAGCGGGCCCCCTGGGAGAGACCCAGTACTTC. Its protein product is CASSPGLAGPLGETQYF.

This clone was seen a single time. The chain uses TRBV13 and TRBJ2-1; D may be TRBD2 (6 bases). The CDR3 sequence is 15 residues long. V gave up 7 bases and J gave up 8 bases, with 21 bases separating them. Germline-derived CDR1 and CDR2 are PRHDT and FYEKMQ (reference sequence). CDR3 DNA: TGTGCCAGCAACAGGAGGGCGGGATGGGTCCATGAGCAGTTCTTC. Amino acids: CASNRRAGWVHEQFF.

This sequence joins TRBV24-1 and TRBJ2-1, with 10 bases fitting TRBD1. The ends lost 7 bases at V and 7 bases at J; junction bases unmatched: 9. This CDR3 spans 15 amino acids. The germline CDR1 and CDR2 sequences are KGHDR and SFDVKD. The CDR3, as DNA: TGTGCCACCAGCCTAGGGGGGACAGGGGTGAATGAGCAGTTCTTC. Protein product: CATSLGGTGVNEQFF.

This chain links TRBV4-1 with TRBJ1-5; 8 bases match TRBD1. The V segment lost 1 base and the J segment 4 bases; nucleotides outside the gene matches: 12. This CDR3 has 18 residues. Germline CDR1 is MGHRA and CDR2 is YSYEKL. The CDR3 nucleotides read TGCGCCAGCAGCCAAGGGCAGGGGGCGACGGCTGGAAATCAGCCCCAGCATTTT. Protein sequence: CASSQGQGATAGNQPQHF.

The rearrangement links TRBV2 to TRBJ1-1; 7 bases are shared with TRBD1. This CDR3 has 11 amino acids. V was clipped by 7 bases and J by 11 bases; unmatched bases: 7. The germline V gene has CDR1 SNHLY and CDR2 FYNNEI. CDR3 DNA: TGTGCCAGCACTCCGGGACAGTGGGCTTTCTTT. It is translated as CASTPGQWAFF.